This T cell receptor beta chain was sequenced for a study of T-cell memory formation after mild COVID-19. In regard to this clonotype: Its target is unknown.

General observations from the study: Those CD4+ clones that contracted were mainly in CM and EM (CD8+ ones in EMRA).

CDR3 length equals 16 residues. The germline V gene encodes CDR1 MNHEY and CDR2 SVGEGT. V lost 11 bases to trimming and J lost 0 bases; unmatched junction nucleotides: 15. TCRdb re-derived calls from the 5' RACE reads in MiXCR, one entry per CDR3 protein. The table records over 300,000 distinct CDR3 sequences, around 20% of them present only once. V and J are TRBV6-2 or TRBV6-3 and TRBJ1-1; 7 bases are a match to TRBD1. The sequencing input was PBMCs or a T cell subset sorted from them (not recorded which). This TCR derives from a young man who had mild COVID-19 (a few samples of this study predate the infection). Cell type and time point are not known. The DNA of the CDR3 is TGTGCCCGTACAGGGGCCTCGGCCGAAATGAACACTGAAGCTTTCTTT. This gives the protein CARTGASAEMNTEAFF.